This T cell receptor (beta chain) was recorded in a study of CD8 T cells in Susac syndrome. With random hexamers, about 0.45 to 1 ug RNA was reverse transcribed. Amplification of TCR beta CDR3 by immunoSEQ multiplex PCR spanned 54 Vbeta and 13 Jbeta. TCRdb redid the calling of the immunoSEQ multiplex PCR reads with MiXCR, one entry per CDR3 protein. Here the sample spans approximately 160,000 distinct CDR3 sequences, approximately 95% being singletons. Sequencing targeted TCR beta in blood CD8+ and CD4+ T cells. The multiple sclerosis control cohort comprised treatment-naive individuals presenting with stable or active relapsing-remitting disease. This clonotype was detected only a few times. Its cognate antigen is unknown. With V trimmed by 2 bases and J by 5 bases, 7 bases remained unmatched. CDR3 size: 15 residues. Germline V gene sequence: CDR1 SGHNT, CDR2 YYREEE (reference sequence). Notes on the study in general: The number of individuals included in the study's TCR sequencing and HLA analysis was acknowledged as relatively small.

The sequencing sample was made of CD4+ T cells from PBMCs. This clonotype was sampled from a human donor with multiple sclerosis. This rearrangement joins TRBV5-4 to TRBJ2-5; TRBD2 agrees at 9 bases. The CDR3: CASSLGSGSFETQYF. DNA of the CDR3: TGTGCCAGCAGCTTAGGTAGCGGGAGTTTCGAGACCCAGTACTTC.